These 15 T cell receptor beta chains share one sample of origin, sequenced in a study of T cell responses to AZD1222 COVID-19 vaccine. Here immunoSEQ multiplex PCR was the method, and the copy in TCRdb shows in-frame clones only, minus some. The sample lists roughly 100,000 clones, roughly 82% occurring once. Sample: peripheral blood, taken on day 0 of AZD1222 vaccination. Receptor source: an adult in good health.

The chain uses TRBV19 and TRBJ1-1; D is possibly TRBD1 (5 bases). Germline assignment: CDR1 LNHDA and CDR2 SQIVND (reference sequence). The CDR3 loop spans 13 amino acids. The germline V and J ends were trimmed by 7 bases and 5 bases, with 14 bases remaining between them. CDR3 sequence (DNA): TGTGCCAGTATCAAGGGAGGGGAGACTGAAGCTTTCTTT. Amino acids: CASIKGGETEAFF.

This sequence joins TRBV6-4 and TRBJ1-2; 10 bases match TRBD1. V lost 4 bases to trimming and J lost 4 bases; unmatched junction nucleotides: 0. The CDR3 sequence is 13 residues long. CDR1 and CDR2 (germline): MRHNA, SNTAGT. The CDR3 sequence: CASSGDRGYGYTF. The CDR3 DNA is TGTGCCAGCAGTGGGGACAGGGGCTATGGCTACACCTTC.

This chain joins TRBV5-6 and TRBJ1-1; maybe TRBD1 (6 bases). V was shortened by 7 bases and J by 1 base, with 11 bases between the two germline ends. The CDR3 extends over 13 amino acids. Germline V gene sequence: CDR1 SGHDT, CDR2 YYEEEE. The CDR3 DNA sequence: TGTGCCAGCCAAGCGACAGGGAACACTGAAGCTTTCTTT. This sequence encodes CASQATGNTEAFF. Full variable domain (rest looked up from reference TRBV5-6 and TRBJ1-1): DAGVTQSPTHLIKTRGQQVTLRCSPKSGHDTVSWYQQALGQGPQFIFQYYEEEERQRGNFPDRFSGHQFPNYSSELNVNALLLGDSALYLCASQATGNTEAFFGQGTRLTVV.

The chain is built from TRBV5-1 and TRBJ2-3; D is unclear. Trimming stripped 1 base from V and 3 bases from J, with 9 bases between. The CDR3 sequence is 14 residues long. Germline V lookup: CDR1 SGHRS, CDR2 YFSETQ. CDR3 sequence: CASSLRRQTDTQYF. The CDR3 DNA reads TGCGCCAGCAGCTTGCGGCGACAAACAGATACGCAGTATTTT.

The gene calls are TRBV18 and TRBJ1-4, with 7 bases matching TRBD1. The CDR3 is 18 amino acids. V lost 6 bases and J lost 1; bases outside the gene matches: 14. In germline, CDR1 is KGHSH, CDR2 LQKENI. CDR3 loop: CASSEQRQGAGTNEKLFF. The CDR3 DNA is TGTGCCAGCTCGGAACAGCGACAGGGCGCGGGAACTAATGAAAAACTGTTTTTT. Using reference TRBV18 and TRBJ1-4 for the parts outside the CDR3, the full variable domain is NAGVMQNPRHLVRRRGQEARLRCSPMKGHSHVYWYRQLPEEGLKFMVYLQKENIIDESGMPKERFSAEFPKEGPSILRIQQVVRGDSAAYFCASSEQRQGAGTNEKLFFGSGTQLSVL.

The V gene is TRBV7-9, the J gene TRBJ2-3, with TRBD2 matching over 8 bases. Per the germline V gene, CDR1 is SEHNR and CDR2 is FQNEAQ (reference sequence). The junction had 10 bases not matched to a gene; V was cut back by 1 base and J by 4 bases. The CDR3 has 17 amino acids. The DNA of the CDR3 is TGTGCCAGCAGCTTAGGCAGCGGGGGCATTGGGGCAGATACGCAGTATTTT. This sequence encodes CASSLGSGGIGADTQYF.

The J gene is TRBJ2-1, the V gene TRBV9; D gene unclear. V shed 0 bases and J shed 0 bases, with 7 bases lying between them. The CDR3 is 15 amino acids. Germline-derived CDR1 and CDR2 are SGDLS and YYNGEE. The CDR3 reads CASSVGGGSYNEQFF. CDR3 nucleotide sequence: TGTGCCAGCAGCGTAGGGGGTGGCTCCTACAATGAGCAGTTCTTC.

The rearrangement links TRBV9 to TRBJ1-6; D remains unclear. CDR1 SGDLS and CDR2 YYNGEE come from the germline V gene. This CDR3 is 15 amino acids long. Trimming took 0 bases from V and 6 from J, leaving 10 bases between them. CDR3 nucleotide sequence: TGTGCCAGCAGCGTAGTAGGGCTTCCTAATTCACCCCTCCACTTT. It is translated as CASSVVGLPNSPLHF.

The table lists this clone with a few counts. This chain connects TRBV21-1 to TRBJ2-2. TRBV21-1 is labeled a pseudogene. The CDR3 totals 19 residues. CDR3 bases: TGTGCCAGCAGGGTCCAAATAGATCCCCAGGAGAGGAATACCGGGGAGCTGTTTTTT. Translated, it gives CASRVQIDPQERNTGELFF.

This chain connects TRBV9 to TRBJ2-1; 7 bases match TRBD1. Germline assignment: CDR1 SGDLS and CDR2 YYNGEE. With V trimmed by 3 bases and J by 5 bases, 17 bases remained unmatched. The CDR3 is 18 amino acids. CDR3 nucleotide sequence: TGTGCCAGCAGCGCCTCCTGGACAGGTCGGGAAACTAACAATGAGCAGTTCTTC. Residues: CASSASWTGRETNNEQFF. Based on the CDR3 plus reference TRBV9 and TRBJ2-1, the full variable domain is DSGVTQTPKHLITATGQRVTLRCSPRSGDLSVYWYQQSLDQGLQFLIQYYNGEERAKGNILERFSAQQFPDLHSELNLSSLELGDSALYFCASSASWTGRETNNEQFFGPGTRLTVL.

The V and J genes are TRBV7-2 and TRBJ2-3; TRBD2 matches at 9 bases. The CDR3 covers 17 residues. The V and J ends lost 2 bases and 1 base, in that order; junction bases with no gene match: 7. The germline gives CDR1 SGHTA, CDR2 FQGNSA. CDR3 DNA sequence: TGTGCCAGCAGCTTAAATAGAGCGGGGGGTCGCACAGATACGCAGTATTTT. Protein sequence: CASSLNRAGGRTDTQYF.

This clone has only a few counts. This sequence joins TRBV7-9 and TRBJ1-1; weak D call: TRBD1 (5 bases). The germline CDR1 and CDR2 sequences are SEHNR and FQNEAQ (reference sequence). The V end lost 2 bases, the J end lost 4 bases, and 11 bases lay between the germline ends. The CDR3 sequence is 14 residues long. CDR3 DNA: TGTGCCAGCAGCTTAATCGGCAGGGCCACTGAAGCTTTCTTT. It is translated as CASSLIGRATEAFF.

J is TRBJ1-2 and V is TRBV18; D is unresolved. This CDR3 comprises 14 residues. Germline assignment: CDR1 KGHSH and CDR2 LQKENI. The V and J ends lost 3 bases and 1 base respectively, with 9 bases between them. The DNA for the CDR3 is TGTGCCAGCTCACCTACTCAGCTTAACTATGGCTACACCTTC. Translation gives CASSPTQLNYGYTF.

The chain carries TRBV5-1 and TRBJ2-2; D remains ambiguous. This CDR3 comprises 12 residues. Trimming removed 3 bases from V and 2 bases from J, with 2 bases in between. Germline loops: CDR1 SGHRS, CDR2 YFSETQ. The CDR3 loop reads CASSSNTGELFF. The CDR3 DNA reads TGCGCCAGCAGCTCAAACACCGGGGAGCTGTTTTTT.

The chain has TRBV9 and TRBJ1-4; D is perhaps TRBD1 (5 bases). The V end lost 7 bases, the J end lost 3 bases, and 19 bases lay between the germline ends. Germline CDR1 and CDR2: SGDLS and YYNGEE. The CDR3 runs 16 residues. The CDR3 DNA is TGTGCCAGCCTTAAAATTAAAGGGGTAGCTAATGAAAAACTGTTTTTT. Translating gives CASLKIKGVANEKLFF.